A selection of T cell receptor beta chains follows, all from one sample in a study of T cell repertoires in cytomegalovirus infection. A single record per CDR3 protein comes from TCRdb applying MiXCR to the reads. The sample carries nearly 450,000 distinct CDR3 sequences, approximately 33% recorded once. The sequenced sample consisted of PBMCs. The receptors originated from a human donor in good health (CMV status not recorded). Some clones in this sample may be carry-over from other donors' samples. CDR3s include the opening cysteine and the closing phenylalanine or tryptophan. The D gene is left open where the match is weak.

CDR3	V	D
CASSPGGPDTGELFF	TRBV12-3/TRBV12-4	.
CSSITGHRAVNSPLHF	TRBV28	.
CASSYLPGDGHYGYTF	TRBV6-2/TRBV6-3	.
CASSLKGGSEEQFF	TRBV28	.
CASTPGGGGYNEQFF	TRBV7-2	TRBD2
CASSLGAVGGPTDTQYF	TRBV7-6	.
CASSEAWGGRQPQHF	TRBV6-1	.
CASSEYTKTGPDGYTF	TRBV25-1	.
CAGQGAGNIQYF	TRBV2	TRBD1
CASSQGGLKLPKQFF	TRBV3-1	.
CASSTPYGTWSEKLFF	TRBV19	.
CASRRGTVGNTIYF	TRBV6-1	TRBD1
CASSLGAGAINEQFF	TRBV7-6	.
CASSLIGGNQPQHF	TRBV4-1	.
CSASGGIVYNSPLHF	TRBV20-1	TRBD1
CASKTSGTRSQETQYF	TRBV5-1	TRBD2
CASSSSRNTIYF	TRBV7-2	.
CASSYTKPGQGEYGYTF	TRBV6-2/TRBV6-3	TRBD1
CASSPLGAVVPETQYF	TRBV7-2	.
CASSSKGAGYEQYF	TRBV7-6	TRBD1
CASSIDRGGNSPLHF	TRBV19	.
CASSPSEPRGVLSTDTQYF	TRBV9	.
CASSQDRANTEAFF	TRBV6-1	TRBD1
CASSLTGAGANVLTF	TRBV27	.
CASSLANSGSTEAFF	TRBV12-3/TRBV12-4	.
CASSLRDAYSGNTIYF	TRBV7-2	.
CASSFPAGSDTQYF	TRBV6-2/TRBV6-3	.
CAAGRFANEQFF	TRBV24-1	.
CASSPRRGHDAFYEQYF	TRBV6-6	.
CASSQTMNTDAFF	TRBV7-2	.
CASSPPGATGELFF	TRBV11-3	.
CASSASQGVTDTQYF	TRBV9	.
CASSFVWGKLRTDTQYF	TRBV5-6	.
CASSTPGARNQPQHF	TRBV19	.
CASTPGSADSYGYTF	TRBV7-2	.
CASSSQGSYGYTF	TRBV7-2	TRBD1
CAWSVSPRDTEAFF	TRBV30	.
CAICESGGTMYNEQFF	TRBV10-3	TRBD2
CAISESPDSYGYTF	TRBV10-3	.
CASSPWDRACHGYNF	TRBV11-2	TRBD1
CASSIVEDTEAFF	TRBV19	.
CASSQEGTGNYGYTF	TRBV4-1	TRBD1
CASSPGVQETQYF	TRBV28	.
CASSLDRGSGEQYF	TRBV11-2	.
CASSEASIATNEKLFF	TRBV6-1	.
CASSSGDPANYGYTF	TRBV7-9	.
CASSSRDREYNEQFF	TRBV7-9	.
CASSLSTGAINQPQHF	TRBV7-8	.
CASSLFGMSYEQYF	TRBV12-3/TRBV12-4	.
CASTRDREETTYF	TRBV6-6	TRBD1
CASSLVAGDEQFF	TRBV7-9	.
CSANSGGALYNEQFF	TRBV20-1	TRBD2
CASSRGHWNEQYF	TRBV28	.
CASSYSTQLNTEAFF	TRBV6-5	.
CAISEGLSNQPQHF	TRBV10-3	.
CAISPGLAGRGDTQYF	TRBV10-3	TRBD2
CASSLGTGFNSPLHF	TRBV7-2	TRBD1
CASSRGRGGPALTEAFF	TRBV5-6	.
CASSPNSGANVLTF	TRBV18	.